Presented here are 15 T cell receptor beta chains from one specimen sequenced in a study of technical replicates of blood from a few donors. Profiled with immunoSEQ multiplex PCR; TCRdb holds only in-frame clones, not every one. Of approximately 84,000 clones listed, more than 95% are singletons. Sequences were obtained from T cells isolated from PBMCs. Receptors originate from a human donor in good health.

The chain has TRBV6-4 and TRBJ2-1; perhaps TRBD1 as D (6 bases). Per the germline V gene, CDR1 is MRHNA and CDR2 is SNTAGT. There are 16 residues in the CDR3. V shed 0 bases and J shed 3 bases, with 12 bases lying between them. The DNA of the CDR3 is TGTGCCAGCAGTGACTCTGGGGGCAGAGACTACAATGAGCAGTTCTTC. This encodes CASSDSGGRDYNEQFF.

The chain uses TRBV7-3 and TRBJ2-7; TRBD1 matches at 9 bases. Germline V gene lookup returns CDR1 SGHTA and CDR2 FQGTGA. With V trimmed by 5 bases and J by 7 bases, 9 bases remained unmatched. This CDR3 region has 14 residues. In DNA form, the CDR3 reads TGTGCCAGCAGCCCCTCCGACAGGGGGAATGAGCAGTACTTC. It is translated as CASSPSDRGNEQYF.

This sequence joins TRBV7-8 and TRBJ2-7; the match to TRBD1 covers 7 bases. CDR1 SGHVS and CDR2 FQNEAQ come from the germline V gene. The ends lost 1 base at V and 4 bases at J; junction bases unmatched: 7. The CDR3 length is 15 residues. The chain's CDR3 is CASSLGQGFMYEQYF. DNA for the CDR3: TGTGCCAGCAGCTTAGGACAGGGTTTTATGTACGAGCAGTACTTC.

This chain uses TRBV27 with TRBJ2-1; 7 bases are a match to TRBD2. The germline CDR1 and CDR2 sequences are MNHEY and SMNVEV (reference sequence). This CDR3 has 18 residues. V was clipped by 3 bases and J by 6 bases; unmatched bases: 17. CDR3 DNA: TGTGCCAGCAGTTTCGTTGGTTGGGCGGGGGATGGAGGCAATGAGCAGTTCTTC. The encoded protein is CASSFVGWAGDGGNEQFF.

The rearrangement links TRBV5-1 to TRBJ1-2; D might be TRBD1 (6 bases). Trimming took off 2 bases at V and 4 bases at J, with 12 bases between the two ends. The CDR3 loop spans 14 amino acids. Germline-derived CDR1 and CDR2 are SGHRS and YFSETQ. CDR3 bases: TGCGCCAGCAGCTTAACGGACAGACGCTATGGCTACACCTTC. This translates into CASSLTDRRYGYTF.

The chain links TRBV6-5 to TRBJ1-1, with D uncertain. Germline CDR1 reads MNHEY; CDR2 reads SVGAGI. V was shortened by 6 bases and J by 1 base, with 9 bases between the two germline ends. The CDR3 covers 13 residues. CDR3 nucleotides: TGTGCCAGCAGCCGGGGAGCGAACACTGAAGCTTTCTTT. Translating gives CASSRGANTEAFF.

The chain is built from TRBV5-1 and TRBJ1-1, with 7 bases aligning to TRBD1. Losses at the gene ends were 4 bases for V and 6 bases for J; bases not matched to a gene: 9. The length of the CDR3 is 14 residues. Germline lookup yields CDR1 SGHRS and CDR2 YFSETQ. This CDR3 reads CASSGTPTGPEAFF. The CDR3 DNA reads TGCGCCAGCAGCGGAACACCGACAGGGCCTGAAGCTTTCTTT.

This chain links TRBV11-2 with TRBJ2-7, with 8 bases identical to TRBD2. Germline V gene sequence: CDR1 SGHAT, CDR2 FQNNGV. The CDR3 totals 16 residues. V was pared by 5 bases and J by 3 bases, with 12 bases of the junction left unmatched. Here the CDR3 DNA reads TGTGCCAGCAGCCTCCTAAGGGTAGCGGGGCACTACGAGCAGTACTTC. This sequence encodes CASSLLRVAGHYEQYF.

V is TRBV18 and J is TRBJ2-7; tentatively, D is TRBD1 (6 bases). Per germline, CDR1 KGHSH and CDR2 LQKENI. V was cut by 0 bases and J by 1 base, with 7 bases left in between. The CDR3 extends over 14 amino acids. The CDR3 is CASSPPGHSYEQYF. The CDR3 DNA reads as TGTGCCAGCTCACCACCGGGACATTCCTACGAGCAGTACTTC.

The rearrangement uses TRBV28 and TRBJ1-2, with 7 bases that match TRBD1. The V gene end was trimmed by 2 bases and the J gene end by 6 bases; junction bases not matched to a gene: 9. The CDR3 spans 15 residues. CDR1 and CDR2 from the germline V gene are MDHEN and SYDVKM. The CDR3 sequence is CASSLVIGGADGYTF. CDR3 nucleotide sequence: TGTGCCAGCAGTTTAGTTATAGGGGGCGCTGATGGCTACACCTTC.

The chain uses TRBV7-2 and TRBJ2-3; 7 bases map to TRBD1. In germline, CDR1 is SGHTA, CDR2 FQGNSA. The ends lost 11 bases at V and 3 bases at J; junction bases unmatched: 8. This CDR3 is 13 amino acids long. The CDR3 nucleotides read TGTGCCTGGCCGGGACAGCTAACAGATACGCAGTATTTT. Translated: CAWPGQLTDTQYF. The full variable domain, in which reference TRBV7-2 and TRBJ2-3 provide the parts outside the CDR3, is GAGVSQSPSNKVTEKGKDVELRCDPISGHTALYWYRQSLGQGLEFLIYFQGNSAPDKSGLPSDRFSAERTGGSVSTLTIQRTQQEDSAVYLCAWPGQLTDTQYFGPGTRLTVL.

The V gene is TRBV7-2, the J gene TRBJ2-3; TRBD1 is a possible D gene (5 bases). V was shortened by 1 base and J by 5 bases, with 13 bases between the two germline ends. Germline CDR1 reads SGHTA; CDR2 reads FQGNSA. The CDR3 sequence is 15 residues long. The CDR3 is CASSLDRQFRDTQYF. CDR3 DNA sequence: TGTGCCAGCAGCTTAGACAGGCAGTTTCGAGATACGCAGTATTTT.

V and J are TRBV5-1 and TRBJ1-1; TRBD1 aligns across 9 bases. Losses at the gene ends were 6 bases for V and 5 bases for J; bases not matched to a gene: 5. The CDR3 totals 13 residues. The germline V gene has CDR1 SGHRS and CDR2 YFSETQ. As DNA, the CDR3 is TGCGCCAGCAACTTACAGGGGGCAACTGAAGCTTTCTTT. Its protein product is CASNLQGATEAFF. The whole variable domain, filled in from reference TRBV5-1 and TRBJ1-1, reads KAGVTQTPRYLIKTRGQQVTLSCSPISGHRSVSWYQQTPGQGLQFLFEYFSETQRNKGNFPGRFSGRQFSNSRSEMNVSTLELGDSALYLCASNLQGATEAFFGQGTRLTVV.

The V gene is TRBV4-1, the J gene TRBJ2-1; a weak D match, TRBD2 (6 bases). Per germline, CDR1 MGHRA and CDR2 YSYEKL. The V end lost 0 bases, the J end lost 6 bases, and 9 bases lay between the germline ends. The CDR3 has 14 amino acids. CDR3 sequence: CASSQEQLANEQFF. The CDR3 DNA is TGCGCCAGCAGCCAAGAACAACTAGCCAATGAGCAGTTCTTC.

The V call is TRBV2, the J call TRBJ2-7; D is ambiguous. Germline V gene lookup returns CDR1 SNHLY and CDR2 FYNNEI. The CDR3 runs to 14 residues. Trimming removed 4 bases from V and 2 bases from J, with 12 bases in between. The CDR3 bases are TGTGCCAGCAGTGTATCTGTCAGAACCTACGAGCAGTACTTC. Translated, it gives CASSVSVRTYEQYF.